The 9 T cell receptor beta chains in this list originate from one sample, sequenced in a study of T cell responses to AZD1222 COVID-19 vaccine. Using immunoSEQ multiplex PCR, the repertoire was profiled, and TCRdb retains in-frame clones only, with some absent. The data show under 95,000 clones, 80% to 90% seen once. The material was peripheral blood, obtained on day 0 of AZD1222 vaccination. The receptors stem from an adult in good health.

The chain is built from TRBV11-3 and TRBJ1-2; no clear D. Germline V gene sequence: CDR1 SGHNT, CDR2 YENEEA. This CDR3 spans 15 amino acids. Trimming stripped 1 base from V and 0 bases from J, with 9 bases between. The CDR3 reads CASSLVRKANYGYTF. DNA for the CDR3: TGTGCCAGCAGCTTAGTGAGGAAAGCTAACTATGGCTACACCTTC. The full variable domain, rest sourced from reference TRBV11-3 and TRBJ1-2, is EAGVVQSPRYKIIEKKQPVAFWCNPISGHNTLYWYLQNLGQGPELLIRYENEEAVDDSQLPKDRFSAERLKGVDSTLKIQPAELGDSAVYLCASSLVRKANYGYTFGSGTRLTVV.

The V call is TRBV6-5, the J call TRBJ2-7; D gene ambiguous. Between the trimmed V and J ends, which lost 1 base and 8 bases, there was a span of 6 bases. The CDR3 is 11 residues long. Germline V gives CDR1 MNHEY, CDR2 SVGAGI. CDR3 sequence reads: CASSYFQQQYF. Here the CDR3 DNA reads TGTGCCAGCAGTTACTTCCAACAGCAGTACTTC.

This clone was detected only a few times. V gene TRBV5-3 combines with J gene TRBJ1-5, with D possibly TRBD1 on 6 matching bases. TRBV5-3 has ORF status, its function being uncertain. The CDR3 sequence is 18 residues long. V was cut by 2 bases and J by 0 bases, with 18 bases left in between. The CDR3 nucleotides are TGTGCCAGAAGCTTCCGCAGGGGTCCCTTCCCTAGCAATCAGCCCCAGCATTTT. Translating it yields CARSFRRGPFPSNQPQHF.

V is TRBV15 and J is TRBJ2-7, with D hard to call. Looked up from germline, CDR1 is LNHNV and CDR2 is YYDKDF (reference sequence). CDR3 length: 14 residues. V lost 0 bases and J lost 5, with 11 bases in between. CDR3 protein: CATSRDLGRNEQYF. The CDR3 bases are TGTGCCACCAGCAGAGATCTCGGACGAAACGAGCAGTACTTC. The full variable domain, in which reference TRBV15 and TRBJ2-7 provide the parts outside the CDR3, is DAMVIQNPRYQVTQFGKPVTLSCSQTLNHNVMYWYQQKSSQAPKLLFHYYDKDFNNEADTPDNFQSRRPNTSFCFLDIRSPGLGDTAMYLCATSRDLGRNEQYFGPGTRLTVT.

This clone was recorded once. This chain joins TRBV5-4 and TRBJ2-3; D tentatively reads TRBD1 or TRBD2 (5 bases each). This CDR3 is 16 amino acids long. Trimming shortened V by 5 bases and J by 1 base, and 17 bases separated the two germline ends. The germline gives CDR1 SGHNT, CDR2 YYREEE (reference sequence). CDR3 DNA: TGTGCCAGCAGGCGTGCAGCCGGGGCCCGCACAGATACGCAGTATTTT. Residues: CASRRAAGARTDTQYF.

The chain links TRBV7-9 to TRBJ1-1; the D is unclear. Looked up from germline, CDR1 is SEHNR and CDR2 is FQNEAQ (reference sequence). The CDR3 sequence is 12 residues long. V was shortened by 5 bases and J by 4 bases, with 8 bases between the two germline ends. The CDR3 reads CASSPEGTEAFF. The CDR3 nucleotides are TGTGCCAGCAGCCCGGAGGGCACTGAAGCTTTCTTT.

The table lists this clone with a count of one. This chain joins TRBV7-9 and TRBJ2-5; TRBD1 aligns across 7 bases. The V gene end was trimmed by 4 bases and the J gene end by 4 bases; junction bases not matched to a gene: 9. Germline V CDR1 and CDR2: SEHNR, FQNEAQ (reference sequence). The CDR3 has 15 residues. The CDR3: CASSSRQGSGETQYF. Written as DNA, the CDR3 is TGTGCCAGCAGCTCAAGACAGGGTTCGGGAGAGACCCAGTACTTC.

The chain is built from TRBV9 and TRBJ2-1, with TRBD1 identical over 7 bases. Germline V gene lookup returns CDR1 SGDLS and CDR2 YYNGEE. This CDR3 has 16 residues. J was trimmed by 3 bases and V by 4 bases; bases with no gene match: 10. The CDR3: CASSLGQPNYYNEQFF. The DNA for the CDR3 is TGTGCCAGCAGCCTGGGACAGCCCAACTACTACAATGAGCAGTTCTTC.

The genes are TRBV21-1 and TRBJ2-3; the D call of TRBD2 is as the table states it, not checked on the DNA. TRBV21-1 is flagged as a pseudogene. This CDR3 is 17 amino acids long. Here the CDR3 DNA reads TGTGCCAGCAGCATCCTAGCGGGAACAACAAGCACAGATACGCAGTATTTT. This codes for CASSILAGTTSTDTQYF.